This is a list of T cell receptor beta chains from one sample in a study of cytomegalovirus exposure and HLA in healthy donors. Produced via immunoSEQ multiplex PCR; TCRdb's table is partial and in-frame only. The sample table sets out 65,000 to 95,000 clones. The sample taken for sequencing was PBMCs. The origin of the receptors is a female donor in good health and CMV-seropositive. Each CDR3 is given with its conserved first and last residue. A D gene is named only where the DNA matches it firmly.

TRBD1 TRBJ2-1 TRBV19 CASQHYAGGRGSNEQFF TGTGCCAGCCAGCATTACGCCGGAGGCAGGGGGAGCAATGAGCAGTTCTTC
TRBD2 TRBJ2-1 TRBV29-1 CSGLGEREIGEQFF TGCAGCGGACTCGGTGAGCGGGAGATCGGTGAGCAGTTCTTC
TRBD2 TRBJ2-7 TRBV28 CASSLGGTRPNEQYF TGTGCCAGCAGCCTAGGGGGGACTAGGCCTAACGAGCAGTACTTC
NA TRBJ2-1 TRBV2 CASRRESSYNEQFF TGTGCCAGCAGACGGGAGTCGTCCTACAATGAGCAGTTCTTC
TRBD2 TRBJ2-1 TRBV27 CASKITGTSGLNEQFF TGTGCCAGCAAGATTACCGGGACTAGCGGACTCAATGAGCAGTTCTTC
TRBD1 TRBJ1-5 TRBV6-1 CASRHRQGMNQPQHF TGTGCCAGCAGGCACCGACAGGGTATGAATCAGCCCCAGCATTTT
TRBD2 TRBJ2-7 TRBV29-1 CSALSGGAYEQYF TGCAGCGCTTTAAGCGGGGGGGCGTACGAGCAGTACTTC
NA TRBJ2-3 TRBV7-2 CASSPDRGTDTQYF TGTGCCAGCAGCCCGGACAGAGGCACAGATACGCAGTATTTT
TRBD1 TRBJ2-5 TRBV7-9 CASSLQGAQETQYF TGTGCCAGCAGCTTACAGGGGGCTCAAGAGACCCAGTACTTC
NA TRBJ1-4 TRBV6-1 CASSEGLLNEKLFF TGTGCCAGCAGTGAGGGACTCCTTAATGAAAAACTGTTTTTT
NA TRBJ2-2 TRBV6-6 CASSYSNTAGELFF TGTGCCAGCAGTTACTCGAATACAGCCGGGGAGCTGTTTTTT
TRBD1 TRBJ2-7 TRBV4-1 CASSQPDRDYEQYF TGCGCCAGCAGCCAACCCGACAGGGACTACGAGCAGTACTTC
TRBD2 TRBJ2-1 TRBV5-4 CASSPSGRAYNEQFF TGTGCCAGCAGCCCTAGCGGGAGGGCTTACAATGAGCAGTTCTTC
NA TRBJ2-7 TRBV11-2 CASSSSLGASYEQYF TGTGCCAGCAGCTCTTCCCTTGGGGCCTCCTACGAGCAGTACTTC
NA TRBJ2-3 TRBV7-8 CALRFSETEPEDTDTQYF TGTGCTCTCAGGTTCAGCGAGACAGAGCCTGAGGACACAGATACGCAGTATTTT
TRBD1 TRBJ2-2 TRBV5-4 CASSSNTRDRDSGELFF TGTGCCAGCAGTAGTAATACCCGGGACAGGGATTCCGGGGAGCTGTTTTTT
TRBD2 TRBJ2-1 TRBV6-6 CASSYSPSGNDNEQFF TGTGCCAGCAGTTACTCCCCTAGCGGGAATGACAATGAGCAGTTCTTC
NA TRBJ2-7 TRBV15 CATSRGETSYEQYF TGTGCCACCAGCAGAGGGGAGACTTCCTACGAGCAGTACTTC
TRBD1 TRBJ2-7 TRBV27 CASSLRRGQGYEQYF TGTGCCAGCAGTTTAAGGAGAGGACAGGGTTACGAGCAGTACTTC
NA TRBJ2-2 TRBV2 CASRLATTGELFF TGTGCCAGCAGATTAGCGACGACCGGGGAGCTGTTTTTT
NA TRBJ1-5 TRBV19 CASTLGLYQPQHF TGTGCCAGTACCCTGGGGCTCTATCAGCCCCAGCATTTT
NA TRBJ2-6 TRBV7-2 CASSRPGSGANVLTF TGTGCCAGCAGTCGTCCCGGCTCTGGGGCCAACGTCCTGACTTTC
NA TRBJ1-5 TRBV15 CATSRDGGSNQPQHF TGTGCCACCAGCAGAGATGGAGGGAGCAATCAGCCCCAGCATTTT
TRBD1 TRBJ1-3 TRBV7-9 CASSLAGQGEGNTIYF TGTGCCAGCAGCTTAGCGGGACAGGGAGAGGGAAACACCATATATTTT
NA TRBJ1-4 TRBV9 CASSSDSGTNEKLFF TGTGCCAGCAGCTCCGACAGTGGTACTAATGAAAAACTGTTTTTT
TRBD1 TRBJ2-7 TRBV5-4 CASSRGQGKIGAYEQYF TGTGCCAGCAGCCGGGGACAGGGGAAGATAGGGGCCTACGAGCAGTACTTC
NA TRBJ2-1 TRBV30 CAWRSPTISSYNEQFF TGTGCCTGGAGGAGCCCAACCATTAGCTCCTACAATGAGCAGTTCTTC
NA TRBJ2-5 TRBV30 CAWSNAAGEETQYF TGTGCCTGGAGCAACGCGGCGGGCGAAGAGACCCAGTACTTC
NA TRBJ1-5 TRBV30 CAWSGGSNQPQHF TGTGCCTGGAGTGGAGGAAGCAATCAGCCCCAGCATTTT
TRBD1 TRBJ1-1 TRBV9 CASSVAAGGKTEAFF TGTGCCAGCAGCGTAGCGGCAGGGGGCAAAACTGAAGCTTTCTTT
NA TRBJ2-5 TRBV25-1 CASSLPDLLGETQYF TGTGCCAGCAGTCTACCGGACTTGCTGGGGGAGACCCAGTACTTC
NA TRBJ2-7 TRBV11-2 CASSLVYRESSYEQYF TGTGCCAGCAGCTTAGTGTACAGGGAGAGCTCCTACGAGCAGTACTTC
NA TRBJ1-1 TRBV7-8 CASSPGQNTEAFF TGTGCCAGCAGCCCAGGACAGAACACTGAAGCTTTCTTT
NA TRBJ1-5 TRBV15 CATSRDPAGSQPQHF TGTGCCACCAGCAGAGATCCGGCAGGGTCGCAGCCCCAGCATTTT
TRBD1 TRBJ1-5 TRBV7-8 CASSLRGSRQPQHF TGTGCCAGCAGCCTCAGGGGGAGTCGGCAGCCCCAGCATTTT
TRBD1 TRBJ1-1 TRBV19 CASSTAGTGGRRVNTEAFF TGTGCCAGTAGTACCGCCGGGACAGGGGGCCGAAGGGTGAACACTGAAGCTTTCTTT
NA TRBJ1-1 TRBV9 CASSVDRVGTEAFF TGTGCCAGCAGCGTAGACAGGGTGGGCACTGAAGCTTTCTTT
TRBD1 TRBJ1-1 TRBV4-3 CASSQAQTGTASTEAFF TGCGCCAGCAGCCAAGCCCAAACCGGGACAGCCTCCACTGAAGCTTTCTTT